Below, one TCR beta chain is given with its context. This clonotype has a single count. This clone's antigen is unknown. At one end, the junction sequence differs from germline, possibly due to a read error. CDR1 and CDR2, per the germline V gene, are SGHAT and FQNNGV. Its CDR3 holds 16 amino acids, cysteine through phenylalanine. The entry retains the CDR3 DNA only, 48 bases that are in frame from base 1. The sample belongs to a study of tumor and adjacent non-tumor tissue in lung cancer listed by TCRdb under 2018. A note on the overall study: Patients with adenocarcinoma (approximately 11), squamous cell carcinoma (2) and small cell lung cancer (1) were included in the cohort. The 15 or so patients were aged roughly 30 to 76 years, included 10 men and 5 women, and had TNM stage I to III disease. Sequencing generated a total of about 130,000,000 productive TCRbeta reads, averaging roughly 4.3 million reads per sample. The study compared bulk TCRbeta repertoires between lung tumor tissue and matched distant non-tumor lung tissue from about 14 lung cancer patients. Some 31 paired specimens, one tumor and one normal lung sample per patient, were profiled by TCRbeta CDR3 sequencing. Findings and caveats that apply to the study as a whole: Peripheral blood was not sequenced, so blood TCRbeta repertoires were not examined in the lung cancer patients of the study. Neither the sequencing platform nor unique molecular identifiers are named or mentioned anywhere in the methods. Younger patients had significantly higher TCR diversity, and higher tumor TCR diversity was associated with shorter overall and disease-free survival. In normal lung, the top 100 clones accounted for a significantly larger cumulative share of the repertoire than in tumor tissue. The cohort had only around 14 patients, and the authors noted that larger samples and more detailed clinical data are needed. Tumor tissue showed significantly greater TCR diversity (inverse Simpson) than normal lung tissue (roughly 430 vs 170, P = 0.0075, Mann-Whitney U test).

The library came from multiplex PCR. The sequencing machine was an Illumina HiSeq 2500. TCRbeta libraries were built by three rounds of nested PCR using primers (Table S4), following protocols modified from ARM-PCR. Before sequencing, PCR products in the 200-500 bp range were cut out of the gel and cleaned up using the QIAquick gel extraction kit. On the study's bioinformatics: Trimmomatic was used to clean the reads, FLASH was used to merge the reads into complete CDR3 sequences, and MiTCR was used to assign the reads to V(D)J germline segments. Clonal diversity was computed as the inverse Simpson's index with VDJtools. A read counted as productive if the sequence was in-frame and lacked a premature stop codon. Using fastp at Q25 and MiXCR, TCRdb reprocessed the public reads and kept productive beta chains. Each entry merges the rows of one CDR3 protein and shows their most common DNA and genes. The V and J calls shown here were made by TCRdb, not taken from the authors' results. The table for this sample lists over 85,000 distinct CDR3 sequences; 75% to 90% of them were counted only once. 20% to 25% of the sample belongs to the ten largest clones.

RNA was isolated from bulk, unsorted tissue, and RNA quality was assessed with a NanoDrop ND-1000 and an Agilent 2100. All donors had newly diagnosed lung cancer, had not received prior chemotherapy, and were admitted for thoracic surgery in China between August and November 2014. Patients with previous radiotherapy or chemotherapy, or with another concurrent cancer, were excluded from the study. Surgical tissue pieces of 1-2 cm3 were preserved in RNAlater solution and were kept at -80 degrees C until use. This sequence was found in a man aged 70 or older with non-small cell lung cancer. Recombination joined TRBV11-2 with TRBJ2-7; a weak D assignment points to TRBD1 (6 bases agree). What was sequenced was lung tumor tissue. The nucleotide sequence is given as TGTGCCAGCAGCCCCCCCGCCGGGACACTAATCTACGAACAGTACTTC. Translation gives CASSPPAGTLIYEQYF.